The clone carrying this T cell receptor (beta chain) has ten or more counts. As yet, its antigen is unknown. TCRdb reprocessed the RT-PCR reads with MiXCR, giving one entry per CDR3 protein. The sample records 590,000 or so distinct CDR3 sequences, 13% to 15% being singletons. These data are taken from a study of response to subunit inactivated influenza vaccine. CDR3 length equals 15 residues. Per the germline V gene, CDR1 is LGHNA and CDR2 is YSLEER. Unmatched junction bases numbered 4, after V lost 5 bases and J lost 2 bases. Study findings and constraints: Authors proposed each seasonal influenza vaccination draws in few new T cells.

The specimen was PBMCs from blood, collected approximately 15 days before vaccination. V gene TRBV4-3 combines with J gene TRBJ2-3; 10 bases are shared with TRBD2. The TCR sequence derives from a man aged 50 to 59 who received an inactivated influenza vaccine. The CDR3 DNA sequence: TGCGCCAGCAGCTCTAGCGGGGGCCACACAGATACGCAGTATTTT. Its translation: CASSSSGGHTDTQYF.